A single sample gave rise to the 13 T cell receptor beta chains below, sequenced in a study. TCRdb passed the 5' RACE reads through MiXCR, listing each CDR3 protein once. The sample has over 55,000 distinct CDR3 sequences, roughly 30% seen once. The sample taken for sequencing was tumor-infiltrating naive CD4+ T cells sorted from the breast tumor. Indicated subset: naive CD4+ T cells, CD4+CD45RA+CD25-. The receptors here all came from a female donor with breast cancer.

The CDR3 DNA sequence: TGTGCCAGCAGTTACAGAGGGTCTGATACTGAAGCTTTCTTT. Amino acids: CASSYRGSDTEAFF. J is TRBJ1-1 and V is TRBV6-5; D gene uncertain. V was cut by 2 bases and J by 5 bases, with 12 bases left in between. Germline lookup yields CDR1 MNHEY and CDR2 SVGAGI. The CDR3 sequence is 14 residues long.

The J gene is TRBJ2-7, the V gene TRBV20-1; D may be TRBD2 (7 bases). CDR1 and CDR2 (germline): DFQATT, SNEGSKA (reference sequence). The ends were cut back, 4 bases at V and 7 bases at J, with 26 bases in the middle. The CDR3 loop spans 16 amino acids. CDR3 DNA sequence: TGCAGTGCTACCCCAGGGGCGGGAGCCCGAAGATTTGAGCAGTACTTC. It codes for CSATPGAGARRFEQYF.

This clonotype was observed a few times. This sequence joins TRBV20-1 and TRBJ2-1; the match to TRBD1 covers 7 bases. This CDR3 contains 16 residues. The junction had 11 bases not matched to a gene; V was cut back by 6 bases and J by 0 bases. Per the germline V gene, CDR1 is DFQATT and CDR2 is SNEGSKA (reference sequence). As DNA, the CDR3 is TGCAGTGCACCCCCGAACAGGGGCGGCTCCTACAATGAGCAGTTCTTC. It translates to CSAPPNRGGSYNEQFF.

The chain joins TRBV5-1 to TRBJ1-6; tentatively, D is TRBD1 (5 bases). V was trimmed by 6 bases and J by 0 bases, leaving 16 bases between them. The CDR3 covers 17 residues. Germline V gene data show CDR1 as SGHRS and CDR2 as YFSETQ. The chain's CDR3 is CASKLGGESSYNSPLHF. The CDR3 region has the DNA TGCGCCAGCAAGCTTGGGGGGGAGAGCTCCTATAATTCACCCCTCCACTTT.

The chain uses TRBV4-2 and TRBJ2-3; TRBD2 matches at 7 bases. V gave up 0 bases and J gave up 4 bases; unmatched junction bases: 10. Germline assignment: CDR1 LGHNA and CDR2 YNFKEQ. The CDR3 is made up of 17 amino acids. The CDR3 protein is CASSQEGTGGLSDTQYF. The CDR3 DNA sequence: TGTGCCAGCAGCCAAGAAGGGACGGGAGGATTGTCAGATACGCAGTATTTT.

This clonotype has ten or more counts. The rearrangement joins TRBV5-5 to TRBJ2-6; the D is unclear. Trimming removed 6 bases at V and 4 bases at J, with 8 bases between. Germline V lookup: CDR1 SGHKS, CDR2 YYEKEE (reference sequence). This CDR3 comprises 13 residues. CDR3 in DNA: TGTGCCAGCACCCCACCAGGGGCCAACGTCCTGACTTTC. Its translation is CASTPPGANVLTF.

As to this clonotype: A read error may be the cause here, since a much bigger clone is one base away. V and J are TRBV25-1 and TRBJ1-2, with 9 bases aligning to TRBD1. From germline, CDR1 is MGHDK and CDR2 SYGVNS. The length of the CDR3 is 15 residues. CDR3 nucleotides: TGTGCCGGCAGTGCTAGGGACAGGGAGGTCGATGGCTACACCTTC. Residues: CAGSARDREVDGYTF.

The J gene is TRBJ2-5, the V gene TRBV5-6; 12 positions agree with TRBD2. The V segment lost 4 bases and the J segment 5 bases; nucleotides outside the gene matches: 6. The CDR3 is made up of 15 amino acids. Germline CDR1 SGHDT, CDR2 YYEEEE. The CDR3 loop reads CASSLLAGGRETQYF. The DNA for the CDR3 is TGTGCCAGCAGCCTCCTAGCGGGAGGGCGCGAGACCCAGTACTTC.

In its sample, this clonotype was seen a few times. The rearrangement links TRBV7-9 to TRBJ1-3; D remains unclear. The CDR3 is 16 residues long. Deletions cut 0 bases from V and 9 bases from J, with 18 bases between. Germline-derived CDR1 and CDR2 are SEHNR and FQNEAQ (reference sequence). CDR3 sequence: CASSLALAGLPTTIYF. CDR3 nucleotides: TGTGCCAGCAGCTTAGCGCTCGCAGGCTTACCTACCACCATATATTTT.

This chain uses TRBV2 with TRBJ1-1; D not resolved. V dropped 0 bases and J dropped 1 base, with 3 bases sitting between them. The CDR3 is 13 amino acids. The germline V gene encodes CDR1 SNHLY and CDR2 FYNNEI. CDR3 residues: CASSEAQNTEAFF. CDR3 nucleotides: TGTGCCAGCAGTGAAGCTCAGAACACTGAAGCTTTCTTT.

This clonotype has a count of ten or more. This chain joins TRBV11-2 and TRBJ2-7; a possible D gene is TRBD2 (6 bases). CDR3 length: 16 residues. V lost 6 bases and J 0 bases, leaving 18 bases between the germline ends. Per germline, CDR1 SGHAT and CDR2 FQNNGV. CDR3: CASRPFALAASYEQYF. The CDR3 nucleotides are TGTGCCAGCAGGCCGTTTGCGTTAGCGGCCTCCTACGAGCAGTACTTC.

The chain has TRBV4-2 and TRBJ2-5, with 11 bases lining up with TRBD2. Trimming cost V 0 bases and J 3 bases; bases outside gene matches: 9. Germline CDR1 LGHNA, CDR2 YNFKEQ. CDR3 length: 18 amino acids. In nucleotides, the CDR3 is TGTGCCAGCAGCCAAGAGTTACGACTAGCGGGACCTAAAGAGACCCAGTACTTC. Amino acids: CASSQELRLAGPKETQYF.

Ten or more counts support this clonotype. The rearrangement joins TRBV28 to TRBJ2-7, with TRBD1 matching over 8 bases. The V and J ends lost 6 bases and 1 base, in that order; junction bases with no gene match: 5. Germline V CDR1 and CDR2: MDHEN, SYDVKM. The CDR3 extends over 14 amino acids. The CDR3: CASRGDRSSYEQYF. The CDR3 DNA reads as TGTGCCAGCAGGGGGGACAGGTCATCCTACGAGCAGTACTTC.